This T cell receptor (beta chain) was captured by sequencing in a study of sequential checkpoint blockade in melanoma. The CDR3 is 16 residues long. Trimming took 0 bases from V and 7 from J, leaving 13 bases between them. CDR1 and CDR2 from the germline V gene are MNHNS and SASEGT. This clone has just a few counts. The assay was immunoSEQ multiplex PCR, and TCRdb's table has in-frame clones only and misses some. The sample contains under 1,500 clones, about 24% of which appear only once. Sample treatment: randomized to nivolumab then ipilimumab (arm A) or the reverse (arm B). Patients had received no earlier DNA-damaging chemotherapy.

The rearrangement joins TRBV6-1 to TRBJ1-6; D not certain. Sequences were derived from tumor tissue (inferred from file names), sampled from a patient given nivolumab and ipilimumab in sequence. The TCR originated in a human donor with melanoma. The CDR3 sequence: CASSEAGRANNSPLHF. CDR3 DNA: TGTGCCAGCAGTGAAGCGGGCCGGGCGAACAATTCACCCCTCCACTTT.